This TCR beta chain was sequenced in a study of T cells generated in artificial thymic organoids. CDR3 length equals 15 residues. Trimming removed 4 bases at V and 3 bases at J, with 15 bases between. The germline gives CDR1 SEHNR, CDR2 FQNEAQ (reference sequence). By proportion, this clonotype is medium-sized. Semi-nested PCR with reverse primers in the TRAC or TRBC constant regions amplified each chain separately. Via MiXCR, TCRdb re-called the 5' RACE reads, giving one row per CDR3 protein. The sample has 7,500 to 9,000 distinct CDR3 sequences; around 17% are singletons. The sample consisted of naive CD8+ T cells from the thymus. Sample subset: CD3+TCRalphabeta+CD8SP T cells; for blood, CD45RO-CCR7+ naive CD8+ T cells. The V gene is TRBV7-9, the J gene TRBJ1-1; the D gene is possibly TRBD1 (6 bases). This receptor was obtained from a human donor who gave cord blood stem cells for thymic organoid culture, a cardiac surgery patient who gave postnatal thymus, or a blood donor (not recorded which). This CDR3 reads CASSSAGRGDTEAFF. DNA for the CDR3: TGTGCCAGCAGCTCGGCGGGGAGGGGGGACACTGAAGCTTTCTTT.